The 13 T cell receptor beta chains below were found in one sample sequenced in a study of T cells in Graves' hyperthyroidism and ophthalmopathy. The TCR beta CDR3 regions underwent amplification using RNA transcripts as the source. Carried out on the TCR CDR3, a first-round RT-PCR used the HTBI primer set. Via MiXCR, TCRdb re-called the multiplex PCR reads, giving one row per CDR3 protein. The table shows roughly 400,000 distinct CDR3 sequences, with about 14% occurring only once. Sequencing input: blood. These receptors came from a man aged 50-59 years with Graves' ophthalmopathy.

This clonotype was picked up many times. The chain employs TRBV7-9 and TRBJ1-4; unclear D gene. Germline CDR1 and CDR2: SEHNR and FQNEAQ (reference sequence). CDR3 length: 14 amino acids. V lost 2 bases and J lost 0, with 4 bases in between. DNA for the CDR3: TGTGCCAGCAGCTTATCCGCAACTAATGAAAAACTGTTTTTT. Encoded protein: CASSLSATNEKLFF.

This clonotype was observed at least ten times. This chain links TRBV28 with TRBJ2-3; a possible D gene is TRBD1 (6 bases). The ends were cut back, 8 bases at V and 0 bases at J, with 9 bases in the middle. Germline V gene lookup returns CDR1 MDHEN and CDR2 SYDVKM. The CDR3 extends over 13 amino acids. CDR3 nucleotides: TGTGCCAGCCTAGGACAGAGCACAGATACGCAGTATTTT. Protein: CASLGQSTDTQYF. Supplemented by reference TRBV28 and TRBJ2-3, the full variable domain reads DVKVTQSSRYLVKRTGEKVFLECVQDMDHENMFWYRQDPGLGLRLIYFSYDVKMKEKGDIPEGYSVSREKKERFSLILESASTNQTSMYLCASLGQSTDTQYFGPGTRLTVL.

The chain recombines TRBV12-3 or TRBV12-4 with TRBJ2-5; weak D call: TRBD2 (7 bases). V was cut by 6 bases and J by 7 bases, with 15 bases left in between. This CDR3 contains 13 residues. The DNA of the CDR3 is TGTGCCAGCAGCACTACAGGGAGGGGGACCCAGTACTTC. Protein: CASSTTGRGTQYF.

This clonotype was counted ten times or more. The chain uses TRBV6-2 or TRBV6-3 and TRBJ2-1; unclear D gene. V was clipped by 7 bases and J by 0 bases, with 4 bases between them. The CDR3 sequence is 12 residues long. The germline V gene has CDR1 MNHEY and CDR2 SVGEGT. The CDR3 is CASTSSYNEQFF. The CDR3 DNA follows: TGTGCCAGCACTAGCTCCTACAATGAGCAGTTCTTC.

This clonotype occurred many times. The CDR3, as DNA: TGTGCCAGCAGCTCTATACAGGGATTCTACGAGCAGTACTTC. Translated: CASSSIQGFYEQYF. This chain joins TRBV11-2 and TRBJ2-7; tentative D call: TRBD1 (6 bases). The CDR3 length is 14 residues. Per the germline V gene, CDR1 is SGHAT and CDR2 is FQNNGV. Trimming pared 4 bases from V and 3 bases from J, leaving 13 bases between.

Ten or more counts support this clonotype. The rearrangement uses TRBV2 and TRBJ2-5; D gene unclear. CDR3 length: 13 amino acids. Trimming pared 4 bases from V and 5 bases from J, leaving 11 bases between. Germline loops: CDR1 SNHLY, CDR2 FYNNEI. This chain's CDR3 is CASSAAELETQYF. In DNA, the CDR3 is TGTGCCAGCAGTGCAGCAGAGCTGGAGACCCAGTACTTC.

This clonotype has a count of ten or more. The CDR3, as DNA: TGTGCCAGCTCATCCGGACTAGACAATGAGCAGTTCTTC. Protein product: CASSSGLDNEQFF. The chain recombines TRBV18 with TRBJ2-1; 7 nucleotides agree with TRBD2. Per the germline V gene, CDR1 is KGHSH and CDR2 is LQKENI. CDR3 length: 13 residues. Losses at the gene ends were 5 bases for V and 5 bases for J; bases not matched to a gene: 3.

The chain couples TRBV6-1 to TRBJ2-1; D is undetermined. V shed 7 bases and J shed 4 bases, with 11 bases lying between them. Looked up from germline, CDR1 is MNHNS and CDR2 is SASEGT. The CDR3 runs to 13 residues. The CDR3 DNA follows: TGTGCCAGCACACCCAACGATTACAATGAGCAGTTCTTC. Translation gives CASTPNDYNEQFF.

This clonotype was seen a few times. In DNA, the CDR3 is TGTGCCAGCAGTTTATTCGGCAGTCTCTCCTACGAGCAGTACTTC. It encodes CASSLFGSLSYEQYF. V is TRBV27 and J is TRBJ2-7; no definite D call. V lost 1 base, J lost 0 bases, and 10 bases lay in between. CDR3 length: 15 residues. The germline gives CDR1 MNHEY, CDR2 SMNVEV (reference sequence).

This clonotype was seen a handful of times. The J gene is TRBJ1-1, the V gene TRBV14, with unresolved D. The V end lost 2 bases, the J end lost 11 bases, and 15 bases lay between the germline ends. The CDR3 has 13 residues. CDR1 and CDR2 (germline): SGHDN, FVKESK. The CDR3 nucleotides are TGTGCCAGCAGCCAACCTCGTGGGGTTAACGCTTTCTTT. Protein product: CASSQPRGVNAFF.

This clonotype appeared many times. The chain links TRBV3-1 to TRBJ2-1; perhaps TRBD2 as D (6 bases). CDR3 length equals 16 residues. The V gene's germline CDR1 is LGHDT and CDR2 YNNKEL (reference sequence). V was pared by 0 bases and J by 6 bases, with 15 bases between. The CDR3 nucleotides read TGTGCCAGCAGCCAAGATCAGGTTTCGGGGGTCAATGAGCAGTTCTTC. Residues: CASSQDQVSGVNEQFF.

The count of this clonotype is one. With a much larger clone just one base away, this may be a read error. The chain employs TRBV9 and TRBJ2-3; D ambiguous. The ends were cut back, 7 bases at V and 2 bases at J, with 8 bases in the middle. The CDR3 sequence is 12 residues long. CDR1 and CDR2 from the germline V gene are SGDLS and YYNGEE. The CDR3 bases are TGTGCCAGCGGCGGTCCCACAGATACGCAGTATTTT. Amino acid sequence: CASGGPTDTQYF.

This clonotype has a count of ten or more. V and J are TRBV5-1 and TRBJ2-1; 9 bases map to TRBD2. V lost 2 bases to trimming and J lost 7 bases; unmatched junction nucleotides: 7. The CDR3 runs to 15 residues. Germline V gene data show CDR1 as SGHRS and CDR2 as YFSETQ. The CDR3 reads CASSLLAGLENEQFF. The CDR3 bases are TGCGCCAGCAGCTTACTAGCGGGCCTGGAGAATGAGCAGTTCTTC.